This TCR beta chain is drawn from a study of low-dose radiotherapy and immunotherapy resistance in tumors. Noted time point: after trial treatment. Documented treatment: LDRT plus nivolumab, ipilimumab, low-dose cyclophosphamide and aspirin (RACIN trial). From germline, CDR1 is SGHDN and CDR2 FVKESK. The CDR3 contains 16 residues. V was shortened by 7 bases and J by 5 bases, with 21 bases between the two germline ends. TCR amplification ran roughly 20 PCR cycles using constant-region and V-primer adapter primers. Using its own MiXCR run on the reads, TCRdb lists one record per CDR3 protein. Seen here are 50,000 or so distinct CDR3 sequences, approximately 35% observed once, and the top ten hold less than 9.5%.

The TCR comes from a male donor with rectosigmoid adenocarcinoma. The V gene is TRBV14, the J gene TRBJ2-1, with TRBD2 as a possible D gene (5 bases). The sequencing here drew on PBMCs, taken after low-dose radiotherapy plus immunotherapy. CDR3 DNA sequence: TGTGCCAGCACCGCTTATAGGGAGAAGACAAACAATGAGCAGTTCTTC. Amino acid sequence: CASTAYREKTNNEQFF.